This TCR beta chain appears in the sequencing data of a study of cytomegalovirus exposure and HLA in healthy donors. On this clone: Its cognate antigen is unknown.

These donors were members of the 120-subject validation cohort, a group separate from the approximately 680-subject first cohort. Using immunoSEQ multiplex PCR, the repertoire was profiled, and TCRdb retains in-frame clones only, with some absent. The sample lists about 340,000 clones; just over 85% were seen once. Study outcomes and limitations: Cytomegalovirus-associated status was assigned to approximately 160 TCR beta chains. CMV antigen specificity of three CMV-associated chains was confirmed in vitro.

Germline lookup yields CDR1 LNHDA and CDR2 SQIVND (reference sequence). This CDR3 has 17 residues. V shed 5 bases, J shed 3 bases, and the junction held 8 bases outside the gene matches. This chain joins TRBV19 and TRBJ2-7; 15 nucleotides line up with TRBD2. This receptor was identified in a young woman in good health and CMV-seronegative. Material: PBMCs. DNA of the CDR3: TGTGCCAGTAGTCATGGACTAGCGGGAGGGAGCCACTACGAGCAGTACTTC. It is translated as CASSHGLAGGSHYEQYF. Full variable domain (outside the CDR3, taken from reference TRBV19 and TRBJ2-7): DGGITQSPKYLFRKEGQNVTLSCEQNLNHDAMYWYRQDPGQGLRLIYYSQIVNDFQKGDIAEGYSVSREKKESFPLTVTSAQKNPTAFYLCASSHGLAGGSHYEQYFGPGTRLTVT.